The T cell receptor beta chain described here comes from a study of blood T cell repertoires in COVID-19. Turning to the study itself: From the United States, Italy and Spain came samples of acute and convalescent COVID-19. Nucleic acid was either cDNA or gDNA, and it came from T cells, B-cell-depleted T cells, or PBMCs.

The CDR3 contains 14 residues. V was clipped by 0 bases and J by 4 bases; unmatched bases: 3. CDR1 and CDR2 from the germline V gene are SGHRS and YFSETQ. Original methodology: From reference gene primer amplification, estimates of nucleated cell counts were derived. Measured with immunoSEQ multiplex PCR; TCRdb has only the in-frame clones, and not every one. That table is the source of V, J and clone size, and D and trimming were worked out from the DNA. In the table there are approximately 230,000 clones, 70% to 90% of which are singletons. The source of this sequence is a woman in her thirties or forties who had recovered from COVID-19. Specimen: peripheral blood. This rearrangement joins TRBV5-1 to TRBJ1-2; 7 bases agree with TRBD1. CDR3 protein: CASSLDSGGYGYTF. CDR3 in DNA: TGCGCCAGCAGCTTGGACTCAGGGGGCTATGGCTACACCTTC.